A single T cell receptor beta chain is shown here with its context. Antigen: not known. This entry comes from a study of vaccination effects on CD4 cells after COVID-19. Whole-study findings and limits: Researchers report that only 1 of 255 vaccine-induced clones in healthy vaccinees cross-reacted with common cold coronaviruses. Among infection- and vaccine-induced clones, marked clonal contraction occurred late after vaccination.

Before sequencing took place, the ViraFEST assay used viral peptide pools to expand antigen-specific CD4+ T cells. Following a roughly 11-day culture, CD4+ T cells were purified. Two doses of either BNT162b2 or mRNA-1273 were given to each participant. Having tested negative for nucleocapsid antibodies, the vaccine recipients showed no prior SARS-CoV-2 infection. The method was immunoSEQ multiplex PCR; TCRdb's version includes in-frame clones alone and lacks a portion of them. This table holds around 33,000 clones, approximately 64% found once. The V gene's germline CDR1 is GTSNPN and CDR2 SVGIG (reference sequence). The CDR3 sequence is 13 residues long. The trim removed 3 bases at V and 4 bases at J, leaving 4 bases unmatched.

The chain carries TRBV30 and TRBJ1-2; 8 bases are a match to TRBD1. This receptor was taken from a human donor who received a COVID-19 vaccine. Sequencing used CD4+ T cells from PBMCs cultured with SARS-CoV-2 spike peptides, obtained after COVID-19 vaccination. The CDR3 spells CAWRHTGGYGYTF. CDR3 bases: TGTGCCTGGAGGCACACAGGGGGCTATGGCTACACCTTC.